This T cell receptor (beta chain) was observed in a study of blood T cell repertoires in COVID-19. V was cut by 4 bases and J by 0 bases, with 9 bases left in between. CDR1 and CDR2 (germline): SEHNR, FQNEAQ (reference sequence). CDR3 length: 14 amino acids. Per the authors' pipeline: The assay estimated nucleated cells by amplifying reference gene primers. The repertoire was sequenced with immunoSEQ multiplex PCR; TCRdb's copy has only in-frame clones and lacks some. The V and J calls and clone size were taken over from that table, and D and trimming were inferred from the DNA. The sample contains roughly 120,000 clones, just under 85% of which appear only once.

The gene calls are TRBV7-9 and TRBJ1-1; possible D gene TRBD1, 5 bases. This TCR came from an older man with active or convalescent COVID-19. The material sequenced was peripheral blood. CDR3 amino acids: CASSYGQLNTEAFF. CDR3 nucleotide sequence: TGTGCCAGCAGCTACGGACAACTGAACACTGAAGCTTTCTTT. Based on the CDR3 plus reference TRBV7-9 and TRBJ1-1, the full variable domain is DTGVSQNPRHKITKRGQNVTFRCDPISEHNRLYWYRQTLGQGPEFLTYFQNEAQLEKSRLLSDRFSAERPKGSFSTLEIQRTEQGDSAMYLCASSYGQLNTEAFFGQGTRLTVV.